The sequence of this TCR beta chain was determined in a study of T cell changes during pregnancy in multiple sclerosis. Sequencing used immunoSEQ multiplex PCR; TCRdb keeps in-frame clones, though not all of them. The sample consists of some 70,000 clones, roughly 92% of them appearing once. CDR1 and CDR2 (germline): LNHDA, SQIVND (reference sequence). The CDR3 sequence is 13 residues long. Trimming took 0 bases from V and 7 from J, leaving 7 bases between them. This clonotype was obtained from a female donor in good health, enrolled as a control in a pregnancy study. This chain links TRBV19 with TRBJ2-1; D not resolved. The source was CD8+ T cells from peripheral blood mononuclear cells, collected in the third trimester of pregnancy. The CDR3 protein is CASSIESGNEQFF. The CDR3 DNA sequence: TGTGCCAGTAGTATAGAATCCGGTAATGAGCAGTTCTTC.